This TCR beta chain appears in the sequencing data of a study of T-cell reconstitution after alpha-beta-depleted transplantation in children. This CDR3 has 13 amino acids. Germline CDR1 and CDR2: ENHRY and SYGVKD. Trimming took off 6 bases at V and 1 base at J, with 10 bases between the two ends. Unique molecular identifiers were used to barcode this TCRbeta library. TCRdb ran MiXCR on the PCR reads and lists one entry per CDR3 protein. The table lists 400,000 to 500,000 distinct CDR3 sequences, approximately 10% of them singletons, with 4.5% to 7% in the top ten. The TCR sequence derives from a human donor who donated a stem cell graft to a child with acute myeloid leukemia. The genes are TRBV10-3 and TRBJ2-7; D remains unclear. This material consisted of PBMCs from the stem cell graft donor, taken from the stem cell graft. As DNA, the CDR3 is TGTGCCATCAGGGACGGGCCATCCTACGAGCAGTACTTC. The encoded protein is CAIRDGPSYEQYF.